The 20 T cell receptor beta chains below come from one sample, sequenced in a study of PD-1 blockade in classical Hodgkin lymphoma. Repertoires were generated with immunoSEQ multiplex PCR, while TCRdb's copy carries only in-frame clones and drops some. Of just over 60,000 clones listed, around 88% are singletons. With no exception, relapse followed autologous stem cell transplantation in all patients, and brentuximab vedotin exposure varied. Sequencing was performed on peripheral blood mononuclear cells (PBMCs), taken at baseline. These receptors all stem from a human donor with classical Hodgkin lymphoma.

The chain combines TRBV7-9 with TRBJ2-7; D call uncertain. The germline gives CDR1 SEHNR, CDR2 FQNEAQ (reference sequence). The CDR3 extends over 13 amino acids. The ends were cut back, 1 base at V and 2 bases at J, with 6 bases in the middle. The CDR3 DNA is TGTGCCAGCAGCTTAGATTCACCCTACGAGCAGTACTTC. Translating gives CASSLDSPYEQYF.

The J gene is TRBJ1-4, the V gene TRBV9; 8 bases are a match to TRBD1. J lost 7 bases, V lost 3 bases, and 5 bases had no gene match. Per the germline V gene, CDR1 is SGDLS and CDR2 is YYNGEE. The CDR3 is 14 residues long. CDR3 in amino acids: CASSEGQAVEKLFF. In nucleotides, the CDR3 is TGTGCCAGCAGCGAGGGACAGGCGGTTGAAAAACTGTTTTTT.

V is TRBV13 and J is TRBJ1-1; D is unresolved. Germline lookup yields CDR1 PRHDT and CDR2 FYEKMQ (reference sequence). The CDR3 is made up of 15 amino acids. The germline V and J ends were trimmed by 5 bases and 0 bases, with 13 bases remaining between them. The CDR3, as DNA: TGTGCCAGCAGCCAAAGACAACACATGAACACTGAAGCTTTCTTT. Protein sequence: CASSQRQHMNTEAFF.

The chain joins TRBV27 to TRBJ2-2; D is unclear. Trimming left V 5 bases short and J 3 bases short, with 16 bases between. Germline CDR1 is MNHEY and CDR2 is SMNVEV (reference sequence). This CDR3 has 16 residues. The CDR3 spells CASSIRVLLDTGELFF. CDR3 DNA sequence: TGTGCCAGCAGTATAAGGGTCCTTTTGGACACCGGGGAGCTGTTTTTT.

The chain combines TRBV5-1 with TRBJ2-2; 9 nucleotides line up with TRBD1. Looked up from germline, CDR1 is SGHRS and CDR2 is YFSETQ. The V gene end was trimmed by 4 bases and the J gene end by 2 bases; junction bases not matched to a gene: 6. The CDR3 extends over 16 amino acids. The CDR3 coding sequence is TGCGCCAGCAGCGGCTGGACAGGGGATAACACCGGGGAGCTGTTTTTT. It translates to CASSGWTGDNTGELFF.

This sequence joins TRBV15 and TRBJ2-7; TRBD1 agrees at 7 bases. The junction had 4 bases not matched to a gene; V was cut back by 2 bases and J by 0 bases. The CDR3 totals 15 residues. The germline V gene encodes CDR1 LNHNV and CDR2 YYDKDF (reference sequence). In nucleotides, the CDR3 is TGTGCCACCAGCAGACCGGGACAGAGCTCCTACGAGCAGTACTTC. It codes for CATSRPGQSSYEQYF.

This clone showed up just a few times. The chain recombines TRBV7-2 with TRBJ1-2; no reliable D call. This CDR3 comprises 13 residues. CDR1 is SGHTA, CDR2 FQGNSA, per germline. With 4 bases removed from V and 2 bases from J, the gap between germline ends came to 8 bases. The DNA for the CDR3 is TGTGCCAGCAGCTCCCAGGTCAACTATGGCTACACCTTC. Its translation: CASSSQVNYGYTF.

This chain joins TRBV7-9 and TRBJ2-1; 9 bases fit TRBD2. CDR3 length: 17 amino acids. Germline-derived CDR1 and CDR2 are SEHNR and FQNEAQ (reference sequence). V trimming: 5 bases; J trimming: 3 bases; junction bases outside the gene matches: 11. CDR3 sequence reads: CASSGGNSGGLYNEQFF. In DNA, the CDR3 is TGTGCCAGCAGCGGGGGTAATAGCGGGGGCCTCTACAATGAGCAGTTCTTC.

This sequence joins TRBV30 and TRBJ1-2; TRBD1 aligns across 8 bases. The CDR3 extends over 14 amino acids. The ends lost 8 bases at V and 0 bases at J; junction bases unmatched: 8. The germline V gene encodes CDR1 GTSNPN and CDR2 SVGIG (reference sequence). The CDR3 DNA follows: TGTGCCGGTCTGACAGGGGCCTCTAACTATGGCTACACCTTC. Protein: CAGLTGASNYGYTF.

The V gene is TRBV9, the J gene TRBJ2-2; perhaps TRBD1 as D (5 bases). The CDR3 length is 13 residues. Germline values: CDR1 SGDLS, CDR2 YYNGEE. Trimming shortened V by 3 bases and J by 6 bases, and 9 bases separated the two germline ends. The CDR3 region has the DNA TGTGCCAGCAGCGCCAGGGATCCCGGGGAGCTGTTTTTT. It encodes CASSARDPGELFF.

This clone was detected only a few times. This chain joins TRBV19 and TRBJ1-1; D gene ambiguous. This CDR3 has 12 residues. V dropped 6 bases and J dropped 5 bases, with 10 bases sitting between them. Germline values: CDR1 LNHDA, CDR2 SQIVND (reference sequence). In DNA, the CDR3 is TGTGCCAGTAGGCCTAGTTTGACTGAAGCTTTCTTT. This codes for CASRPSLTEAFF. The full variable domain, in which reference TRBV19 and TRBJ1-1 provide the parts outside the CDR3, is DGGITQSPKYLFRKEGQNVTLSCEQNLNHDAMYWYRQDPGQGLRLIYYSQIVNDFQKGDIAEGYSVSREKKESFPLTVTSAQKNPTAFYLCASRPSLTEAFFGQGTRLTVV.

This clone appeared once. The chain uses TRBV2 and TRBJ1-2; the D gene is possibly TRBD1 (5 bases). V was shortened by 3 bases and J by 4 bases, with 9 bases between the two germline ends. This CDR3 region has 13 residues. Looked up from germline, CDR1 is SNHLY and CDR2 is FYNNEI. CDR3 region: CASSEGPIYGYTF. DNA for the CDR3: TGTGCCAGCAGTGAGGGGCCTATCTATGGCTACACCTTC.

The gene calls are TRBV5-6 and TRBJ1-5; unclear D gene. The length of the CDR3 is 16 residues. V was pared by 0 bases and J by 2 bases, with 12 bases between. In germline, CDR1 is SGHDT, CDR2 YYEEEE. The CDR3 DNA follows: TGTGCCAGCAGCTTGGCAGGTATTCGGGGCAATCAGCCCCAGCATTTT. It yields the protein CASSLAGIRGNQPQHF.

This chain connects TRBV30 to TRBJ2-7, with 7 bases identical to TRBD1. The junction had 4 bases not matched to a gene; V was cut back by 5 bases and J by 6 bases. Germline V gene sequence: CDR1 GTSNPN, CDR2 SVGIG (reference sequence). CDR3 length: 11 residues. The CDR3 spells CAWSRTGEQYF. The CDR3 DNA is TGTGCCTGGTCCCGGACAGGCGAGCAGTACTTC.

The rearrangement joins TRBV29-1 to TRBJ2-7, with D maybe TRBD2 (6 bases). V was cut by 6 bases and J by 0 bases, with 12 bases left in between. The length of the CDR3 is 13 residues. Germline V CDR1 and CDR2: SQVTM, ANQGSEA. The CDR3 nucleotides are TGCAGCGTACGGGACGGGAGCTCCTACGAGCAGTACTTC. This sequence encodes CSVRDGSSYEQYF.

This rearrangement joins TRBV18 to TRBJ2-7; 11 bases align to TRBD1. Germline CDR1 KGHSH, CDR2 LQKENI. This CDR3 spans 14 amino acids. J lost 5 bases, V lost 4 bases, and 4 bases had no gene match. The CDR3 spells CASSLGTGGHEQYF. The CDR3 bases are TGTGCCAGCTCACTAGGGACAGGGGGACACGAGCAGTACTTC. The full variable domain, completed using reference TRBV18 and TRBJ2-7, is NAGVMQNPRHLVRRRGQEARLRCSPMKGHSHVYWYRQLPEEGLKFMVYLQKENIIDESGMPKERFSAEFPKEGPSILRIQQVVRGDSAAYFCASSLGTGGHEQYFGPGTRLTVT.

The chain joins TRBV5-1 to TRBJ1-6; unclear D gene. The CDR3 covers 15 residues. The germline CDR1 and CDR2 sequences are SGHRS and YFSETQ. V was shortened by 4 bases and J by 7 bases, with 15 bases between the two germline ends. CDR3 amino acids: CASSGGEHPNSPLHF. The CDR3 region has the DNA TGCGCCAGCAGCGGCGGCGAGCACCCAAATTCACCCCTCCACTTT. The full variable domain, rest sourced from reference TRBV5-1 and TRBJ1-6, is KAGVTQTPRYLIKTRGQQVTLSCSPISGHRSVSWYQQTPGQGLQFLFEYFSETQRNKGNFPGRFSGRQFSNSRSEMNVSTLELGDSALYLCASSGGEHPNSPLHFGNGTRLTVT.

The CDR3 sequence: CAWTGGANEKLFF. CDR3 nucleotides: TGTGCCTGGACGGGGGGAGCTAATGAAAAACTGTTTTTT. The chain employs TRBV30 and TRBJ1-4, with a possible D match to TRBD1 (5 bases). Trimming cost V 4 bases and J 3 bases, with 9 bases left between them. CDR1 GTSNPN and CDR2 SVGIG come from the germline V gene (reference sequence). The CDR3 contains 13 residues.

This clone was recorded once. The chain uses TRBV18 and TRBJ2-7; 11 bases agree with TRBD2. Germline CDR1 reads KGHSH; CDR2 reads LQKENI. This CDR3 contains 16 residues. V gave up 4 bases and J gave up 2 bases; unmatched junction bases: 7. This CDR3 reads CASSRGIAGGTYEQYF. CDR3 in DNA: TGTGCCAGCTCACGCGGAATAGCGGGGGGGACCTACGAGCAGTACTTC.

The rearrangement joins TRBV21-1 to TRBJ1-5; the table names TRBD1, a call not compared with the DNA. TRBV21-1 is a documented pseudogene. The CDR3 spans 14 residues. The CDR3 DNA is TGTGCCAGCAGCAAGGGGACAGGGGTAAGACCCCAGCATTTT. Encoded protein: CASSKGTGVRPQHF.